These T cell receptor beta chains were read from a single sample in a study of blood T cell repertoires in COVID-19. Clones were read by immunoSEQ multiplex PCR, and TCRdb kept only the in-frame ones, dropping some. The table shows about 130,000 clones, with more than 80% occurring only once. Sequencing used peripheral blood. The receptors stem from an elderly woman with COVID-19, enrolled during active disease. CDR3s include the opening cysteine and the closing phenylalanine or tryptophan. Fields, in order: D gene, V gene, J gene, CDR3 length, clone size, CDR3 protein, CDR3 DNA. D genes are given only for firm matches. Where a row states a size, it is once, few, many or the class of an expanded clone; other rows omit it.

D: TRBD2
V: TRBV27
J: TRBJ2-3
length: 17
size: NA
CDR3: CASSYQTSGASTDTQYF
DNA: TGTGCCAGCAGCTACCAGACTAGCGGAGCTAGCACAGATACGCAGTATTTT

D: NA
V: TRBV7-3
J: TRBJ2-3
length: 14
size: NA
CDR3: CASKLDSRTDTQYF
DNA: TGTGCCAGCAAACTGGACTCTCGCACAGATACGCAGTATTTT

D: NA
V: TRBV9
J: TRBJ1-2
length: 14
size: NA
CDR3: CASSPRQAGYGYTF
DNA: TGTGCCAGCAGCCCGAGACAGGCAGGCTATGGCTACACCTTC

D: NA
V: TRBV19
J: TRBJ1-5
length: 15
size: NA
CDR3: CASSWGWTDNQPQHF
DNA: TGTGCCAGTAGTTGGGGCTGGACAGACAATCAGCCCCAGCATTTT

D: NA
V: TRBV28
J: TRBJ2-7
length: 16
size: NA
CDR3: CASSLHSRTRRQEQYF
DNA: TGTGCCAGCAGTCTCCATAGTCGCACTAGGCGCCAAGAGCAGTACTTC

D: NA
V: TRBV6-5
J: TRBJ2-1
length: 14
size: NA
CDR3: CASSFDRGSNEQFF
DNA: TGTGCCAGCAGTTTCGATCGAGGGAGTAATGAGCAGTTCTTC

D: NA
V: TRBV4-3
J: TRBJ2-7
length: 16
size: NA
CDR3: CASSQDFRVTAYEQYF
DNA: TGCGCCAGCAGCCAAGATTTCAGGGTGACCGCCTACGAGCAGTACTTC

D: NA
V: TRBV15
J: TRBJ1-1
length: 14
size: NA
CDR3: CATRGGGTNTEAFF
DNA: TGTGCCACCCGGGGTGGAGGGACGAACACTGAAGCTTTCTTT

D: TRBD2
V: TRBV6-5
J: TRBJ2-5
length: 14
size: NA
CDR3: CASSQQLAAETQYF
DNA: TGTGCCAGCAGCCAGCAACTAGCGGCGGAGACCCAGTACTTC

D: TRBD2
V: TRBV7-2
J: TRBJ2-7
length: 15
size: NA
CDR3: CASSQMRGGPYEQYF
DNA: TGTGCCAGCAGCCAGATGCGGGGGGGTCCCTACGAGCAGTACTTC

D: NA
V: TRBV12-3/TRBV12-4
J: TRBJ2-1
length: 12
size: NA
CDR3: CASSLGQGEQFF
DNA: TGTGCCAGCAGTTTAGGGCAGGGAGAGCAGTTCTTC

D: TRBD2
V: TRBV6-5
J: TRBJ2-1
length: 14
size: NA
CDR3: CASSPGLATNEQFF
DNA: TGTGCCAGCAGTCCGGGACTAGCCACCAATGAGCAGTTCTTC

D: NA
V: TRBV2
J: TRBJ2-7
length: 13
size: NA
CDR3: CASRVTGAYEQYF
DNA: TGTGCCAGCAGGGTGACAGGAGCCTACGAGCAGTACTTC

D: TRBD1
V: TRBV28
J: TRBJ1-1
length: 14
size: NA
CDR3: CASRRQGGGTEAFF
DNA: TGTGCCAGCAGGCGACAGGGAGGAGGTACTGAAGCTTTCTTT

D: TRBD1
V: TRBV19
J: TRBJ1-2
length: 18
size: NA
CDR3: CASSIPDVDRGRNYGYTF
DNA: TGTGCCAGTAGTATTCCGGACGTAGACAGGGGGCGGAACTATGGCTACACCTTC

D: NA
V: TRBV28
J: TRBJ2-7
length: 13
size: NA
CDR3: CASSQMGTREQYF
DNA: TGTGCCAGCAGTCAAATGGGGACACGGGAGCAGTACTTC

D: TRBD2
V: TRBV6-5
J: TRBJ2-7
length: 14
size: NA
CDR3: CASSYEKGGYEQYF
DNA: TGTGCCAGCAGTTACGAGAAGGGAGGGTACGAGCAGTACTTC

D: TRBD1
V: TRBV6-2/TRBV6-3
J: TRBJ1-3
length: 20
size: NA
CDR3: CASSYYRDRGASRGGNTIYF
DNA: TGTGCCAGCAGTTACTACCGGGACAGGGGCGCAAGCCGCGGTGGAAACACCATATATTTT

D: TRBD1
V: TRBV5-1
J: TRBJ1-2
length: 15
size: NA
CDR3: CASSFGTGILIGYTF
DNA: TGCGCCAGCAGCTTCGGGACAGGGATATTAATCGGCTACACCTTC

D: NA
V: TRBV9
J: TRBJ2-7
length: 14
size: NA
CDR3: CASSVQGMAYEQYF
DNA: TGTGCCAGCAGCGTGCAGGGGATGGCCTACGAGCAGTACTTC

D: TRBD1
V: TRBV14
J: TRBJ1-2
length: 16
size: NA
CDR3: CASSQGLTGDGYGYTF
DNA: TGTGCCAGCAGCCAAGGGTTGACAGGGGACGGCTATGGCTACACCTTC

D: NA
V: TRBV27
J: TRBJ2-2
length: 14
size: NA
CDR3: CASSLFRGGGELFF
DNA: TGTGCCAGCAGTTTATTTAGGGGAGGCGGGGAGCTGTTTTTT

D: NA
V: TRBV7-9
J: TRBJ2-7
length: 12
size: NA
CDR3: CASSPLSYEQYF
DNA: TGTGCCAGCAGCCCTCTCTCCTACGAGCAGTACTTC

D: NA
V: TRBV10-3
J: TRBJ1-6
length: 14
size: few
CDR3: CAITPPGYNSPLHF
DNA: TGTGCCATCACCCCTCCGGGGTATAATTCACCCCTCCACTTT

D: NA
V: TRBV7-8
J: TRBJ2-7
length: 12
size: once
CDR3: CASSLNNYEQYF
DNA: TGTGCCAGCAGCTTAAACAACTACGAGCAGTACTTC

D: TRBD1
V: TRBV19
J: TRBJ1-5
length: 15
size: once
CDR3: CASSNRDRGNQPQHF
DNA: TGTGCCAGTAGTAACCGGGACAGGGGCAATCAGCCCCAGCATTTT

D: NA
V: TRBV28
J: TRBJ1-2
length: 14
size: NA
CDR3: CASSLDFRRGGYTF
DNA: TGTGCCAGCAGTTTAGATTTCCGAAGAGGTGGCTACACCTTC